This T cell receptor beta chain was found in a study of shared clonotypes between healthy human individuals. Clones were sequenced by immunoSEQ multiplex PCR, and TCRdb holds only the in-frame ones, with some missing. The sample contains around 430,000 clones, 70% to 80% of which appear only once. The TCR was taken from a woman in her thirties or forties in good health. Some clones in this sample may be carry-over from other donors' samples. Sequenced material: PBMCs.

The CDR3 loop is CASSTGTAETQYF. DNA for the CDR3: TGTGCCAGCAGTACCGGGACAGCAGAGACCCAGTACTTC. The V call is TRBV2, the J call TRBJ2-5; 7 bases align to TRBD1. Germline V gene lookup returns CDR1 SNHLY and CDR2 FYNNEI. The CDR3 totals 13 residues. V lost 5 bases, J lost 4 bases, and 4 bases stayed unmatched.